What follows are 17 T cell receptor beta chains derived from one specimen sequenced in a study of blood T cell repertoires in COVID-19. Some clones are missing from TCRdb's copy, which holds only in-frame ones; the method was immunoSEQ multiplex PCR. The sample contains 200,000 or so clones, 70% to 90% of which appear only once. The sequenced sample was peripheral blood. The origin of the receptors is a man in his forties or fifties who had recovered from COVID-19.

This clone showed up just a few times. CDR3 protein: CASSLSGTSGYEQYF. The CDR3 bases are TGTGCCAGCAGCTTATCCGGGACTAGCGGTTACGAGCAGTACTTC. The chain has TRBV7-8 and TRBJ2-7; TRBD2 matches at 11 bases. CDR3 length: 15 residues. The junction had 4 bases not matched to a gene; V was cut back by 2 bases and J by 4 bases. Germline CDR1 and CDR2: SGHVS and FQNEAQ. Full variable domain (outside the CDR3, taken from reference TRBV7-8 and TRBJ2-7): GAGVSQSPRYKVAKRGQDVALRCDPISGHVSLFWYQQALGQGPEFLTYFQNEAQLDKSGLPSDRFFAERPEGSVSTLKIQRTQQEDSAVYLCASSLSGTSGYEQYFGPGTRLTVT.

This chain joins TRBV30 and TRBJ2-1, with D possibly matching TRBD2 (7 bases). This CDR3 is 14 amino acids long. The V and J ends lost 0 bases and 9 bases respectively, with 15 bases between them. CDR1 and CDR2 from the germline V gene are GTSNPN and SVGIG (reference sequence). In nucleotides, the CDR3 is TGTGCCTGGAGTGTAGGGGGGGGTAGCACTGAGCAGTTCTTC. This sequence encodes CAWSVGGGSTEQFF.

The chain employs TRBV19 and TRBJ2-3; 8 bases map to TRBD2. CDR1 and CDR2 (germline): LNHDA, SQIVND (reference sequence). Trimming cost V 4 bases and J 0 bases; bases outside gene matches: 9. The CDR3 length is 17 residues. In DNA, the CDR3 is TGTGCCAGTAGTAACCGATCCTTAGCGGGGAGCACAGATACGCAGTATTTT. Its translation is CASSNRSLAGSTDTQYF.

The gene calls are TRBV4-2 and TRBJ2-3; possible D gene TRBD2, 6 bases. Trimming took off 0 bases at V and 2 bases at J, with 15 bases between the two ends. CDR1 and CDR2 from the germline V gene are LGHNA and YNFKEQ. The CDR3 has 17 amino acids. The CDR3 protein is CASSQEAAGTYTDTQYF. The CDR3, as DNA: TGTGCCAGCAGCCAAGAGGCTGCGGGGACCTACACAGATACGCAGTATTTT.

V gene TRBV4-1 combines with J gene TRBJ1-5, with a possible D match to TRBD1 (5 bases). The V gene's germline CDR1 is MGHRA and CDR2 YSYEKL. Trimming pared 2 bases from V and 4 bases from J, leaving 12 bases between. CDR3 length: 15 residues. CDR3 protein: CASSQPGEVNQPQHF. In DNA form, the CDR3 reads TGCGCCAGCAGCCAACCGGGGGAGGTAAATCAGCCCCAGCATTTT.

CDR3 sequence (DNA): TGTGCCAGCAGCTCTGGCGGACTAGCGGGGGACAATGAGCAGTTCTTC. It translates to CASSSGGLAGDNEQFF. The rearrangement joins TRBV5-4 to TRBJ2-1, with 13 bases aligning to TRBD2. Trimming cost V 3 bases and J 5 bases; bases outside gene matches: 5. Germline CDR1 is SGHNT and CDR2 is YYREEE (reference sequence). CDR3 length: 16 residues.

V gene TRBV28 combines with J gene TRBJ2-7; 11 bases fit TRBD2. Germline V gives CDR1 MDHEN, CDR2 SYDVKM. V shed 6 bases and J 7 bases; nucleotides not matched to a gene: 11. The CDR3 has 15 amino acids. CDR3 amino acids: CASSTISGRALEQYF. CDR3 coding DNA: TGTGCCAGCAGCACCATTAGCGGGAGGGCCCTTGAGCAGTACTTC.

The CDR3 DNA reads as TGTGCCATCAGTGAGTCCGGGACAGGGAGGGGGCAGTACTTC. Protein sequence: CAISESGTGRGQYF. The chain has TRBV10-3 and TRBJ2-7, with TRBD1 matching 9 bases. This CDR3 comprises 14 residues. The ends lost 0 bases at V and 9 bases at J; junction bases unmatched: 6. Germline loops: CDR1 ENHRY, CDR2 SYGVKD.

V and J are TRBV5-1 and TRBJ2-2, with a weak D call TRBD1 (5 bases). Trimming removed 0 bases from V and 3 bases from J, with 9 bases in between. The CDR3 is 15 residues long. Germline loops: CDR1 SGHRS, CDR2 YFSETQ. The CDR3 loop is CASSLGLGDTGELFF. The CDR3 DNA reads TGCGCCAGCAGCTTGGGTCTAGGGGACACCGGGGAGCTGTTTTTT.

This clone has a handful of counts. The J gene is TRBJ2-7, the V gene TRBV6-5, with D maybe TRBD2 (5 bases). Germline V gene data show CDR1 as MNHEY and CDR2 as SVGAGI. The V and J ends lost 5 bases and 0 bases respectively, with 8 bases between them. The CDR3 contains 13 residues. CDR3 coding DNA: TGTGCCAGCAGTCCGGGATCCTCCTACGAGCAGTACTTC. Its translation is CASSPGSSYEQYF.

The chain carries TRBV28 and TRBJ1-1, with TRBD1 identical over 8 bases. CDR3 length equals 13 residues. From germline, CDR1 is MDHEN and CDR2 SYDVKM. V gave up 8 bases and J gave up 0 bases; unmatched junction bases: 2. DNA for the CDR3: TGTGCCAGCTGGGACAGGATGAACACTGAAGCTTTCTTT. Amino acid sequence: CASWDRMNTEAFF.

The chain couples TRBV6-4 to TRBJ1-1, with 9 bases that match TRBD1. Trimming cost V 8 bases and J 1 base; bases outside gene matches: 8. Germline loops: CDR1 MRHNA, CDR2 SNTAGT. The CDR3 loop spans 15 amino acids. The CDR3, as DNA: TGTGCCAGCGCCCCGGACAGGGGTTGGAACACTGAAGCTTTCTTT. This codes for CASAPDRGWNTEAFF.

This sequence joins TRBV19 and TRBJ1-5; no reliable D call. The germline CDR1 and CDR2 sequences are LNHDA and SQIVND (reference sequence). CDR3 length: 15 amino acids. V lost 1 base to trimming and J lost 4 bases, with 11 bases between them. The CDR3 sequence: CASSIVVGSNQPQHF. DNA for the CDR3: TGTGCCAGTAGTATAGTGGTAGGGAGTAATCAGCCCCAGCATTTT.

The CDR3 is CASSLTPSNANSYNEQFF. The CDR3, as DNA: TGCGCCAGCAGCTTGACGCCGTCAAATGCTAACTCCTACAATGAGCAGTTCTTC. V and J are TRBV5-1 and TRBJ2-1; D ambiguous. Trimming stripped 1 base from V and 0 bases from J, with 17 bases between. This CDR3 has 18 residues. Germline values: CDR1 SGHRS, CDR2 YFSETQ.

This rearrangement joins TRBV6-6 to TRBJ1-5; 8 positions agree with TRBD1. CDR1 MNHNY and CDR2 SVGAGI come from the germline V gene (reference sequence). Trimming took 2 bases from V and 7 from J; bases not matched to a gene: 4. CDR3 length: 14 residues. The CDR3 region is CASSYGDRSQPQHF. The DNA for the CDR3 is TGTGCCAGCAGTTACGGGGACAGGTCACAGCCCCAGCATTTT.

This chain uses TRBV7-9 with TRBJ2-3, with D maybe TRBD1 (5 bases). This CDR3 contains 15 residues. The germline V gene has CDR1 SEHNR and CDR2 FQNEAQ (reference sequence). Trimming took 4 bases from V and 7 from J, leaving 18 bases between them. The CDR3: CASSSLQVPPNTQYF. The CDR3 DNA is TGTGCCAGCAGCTCCCTACAGGTGCCCCCGAATACGCAGTATTTT.

The rearrangement uses TRBV9 and TRBJ2-1, with 9 bases aligning to TRBD1. V was pared by 3 bases and J by 6 bases, with 7 bases of the junction left unmatched. The V gene's germline CDR1 is SGDLS and CDR2 YYNGEE. This CDR3 is 15 amino acids long. In nucleotides, the CDR3 is TGTGCCAGCAGCGCAGTAGGGGGACAGGGCAATGAGCAGTTCTTC. Translating gives CASSAVGGQGNEQFF.